This T cell receptor (beta chain) is drawn from a study of cytomegalovirus exposure and HLA in healthy donors. Study-wide results and caveats: TCR beta sequences numbering around 15,000 were associated with HLA alleles at 0.05 false discovery rate in a later analysis. In a later analysis, HLA-associated beta chains showed higher expansion and lower generation probabilities than comparable chains.

The length of the CDR3 is 14 residues. Germline V gene lookup returns CDR1 MDHEN and CDR2 SYDVKM. V was clipped by 6 bases and J by 0 bases, with 10 bases between them. The PCR had 60 Vbeta and 13 Jbeta primers. The table came from immunoSEQ multiplex PCR; TCRdb's copy has only in-frame clones and leaves some out. The sample holds 100,000 to 150,000 clones, around 83% seen once. As regards this clone: The antigen is unknown.

The V and J genes are TRBV28 and TRBJ2-3; D is ambiguous. The sequence was collected from a girl aged 2-10 years in good health and CMV-seronegative. Sequenced input: PBMCs. The CDR3 loop reads CASRRRTSTDTQYF. The CDR3 DNA reads as TGTGCCAGCAGGAGGCGAACTAGCACAGATACGCAGTATTTT.